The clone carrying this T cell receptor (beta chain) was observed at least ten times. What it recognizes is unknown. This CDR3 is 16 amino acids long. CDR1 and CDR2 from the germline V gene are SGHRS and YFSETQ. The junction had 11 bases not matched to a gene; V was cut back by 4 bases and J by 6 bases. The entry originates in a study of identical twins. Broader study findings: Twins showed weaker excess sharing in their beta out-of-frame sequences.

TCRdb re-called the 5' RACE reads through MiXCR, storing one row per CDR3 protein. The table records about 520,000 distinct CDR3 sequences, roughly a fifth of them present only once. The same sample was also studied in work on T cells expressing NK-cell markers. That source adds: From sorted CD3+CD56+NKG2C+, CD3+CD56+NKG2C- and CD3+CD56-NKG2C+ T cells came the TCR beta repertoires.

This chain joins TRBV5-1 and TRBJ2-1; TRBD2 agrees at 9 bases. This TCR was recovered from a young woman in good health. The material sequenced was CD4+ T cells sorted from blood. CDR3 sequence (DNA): TGCGCCAGCAGCCAAAGAGTAGCGGGAGACGGCAATGAGCAGTTCTTC. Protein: CASSQRVAGDGNEQFF.